A single sample gave rise to the 5 T cell receptor beta chains below, sequenced in a study of T cell clonotyping in hematopoietic cell transplantation. The repertoire was sequenced with immunoSEQ multiplex PCR; TCRdb's copy has only in-frame clones and lacks some. Altogether about 41,000 clones are present, 95% being singletons, with the ten largest covering roughly 0.9%. Specimen: peripheral blood mononuclear cells. All receptors come from a man younger than 40 in good health. Some clones in this sample may be carry-over from other donors' samples.

The chain combines TRBV11-2 with TRBJ1-2; unclear D gene. The germline V gene has CDR1 SGHAT and CDR2 FQNNGV. This CDR3 comprises 15 residues. Trimming shortened V by 4 bases and J by 3 bases, and 15 bases separated the two germline ends. The CDR3 DNA sequence: TGTGCCAGCAGCTGGATACAGTCTAGCGACTATGGCTACACCTTC. It specifies CASSWIQSSDYGYTF. The variable domain in full, completed from reference TRBV11-2 and TRBJ1-2, reads EAGVAQSPRYKIIEKRQSVAFWCNPISGHATLYWYQQILGQGPKLLIQFQNNGVVDDSQLPKDRFSAERLKGVDSTLKIQPAKLEDSAVYLCASSWIQSSDYGYTFGSGTRLTVV.

The chain couples TRBV10-1 to TRBJ2-1; 7 bases fit TRBD1. The J segment lost 2 bases and the V segment lost 5 bases, leaving 18 bases of the junction unmatched. The CDR3 is 19 residues long. Germline CDR1 is WNHNN and CDR2 is SYGVQD (reference sequence). The CDR3 loop is CASSPGQTLPPATYNEQFF. The CDR3 DNA reads TGCGCCAGCAGTCCGGGACAGACACTTCCACCTGCTACCTACAATGAGCAGTTCTTC.

CDR3 bases: TGTGCCAGCAGCTTATTGAGCGGTAACACCGGGGAGCTGTTTTTT. Its protein product is CASSLLSGNTGELFF. The genes are TRBV11-2 and TRBJ2-2; possibly TRBD2 for D (5 bases). Trimming removed 2 bases at V and 2 bases at J, with 9 bases between. The CDR3 is 15 residues long. CDR1 and CDR2 from the germline V gene are SGHAT and FQNNGV.

This clone was recorded once. The chain recombines TRBV27 with TRBJ2-1, with 10 nucleotides matching TRBD2. V dropped 5 bases and J dropped 9; count of bases not matched to a gene: 13. The CDR3 consists of 16 residues. Germline lookup yields CDR1 MNHEY and CDR2 SMNVEV (reference sequence). CDR3 nucleotides: TGTGCCAGCAGTCCCAGAGCGGGAGGGCCGGGGGGTGAGCAGTTCTTC. Its protein product is CASSPRAGGPGGEQFF.

The V and J genes are TRBV6-6 and TRBJ2-3; D is unclear. Germline V lookup: CDR1 MNHNY, CDR2 SVGAGI (reference sequence). V gave up 2 bases and J gave up 11 bases, with 5 bases separating them. This CDR3 comprises 10 residues. CDR3 DNA: TGTGCCAGCAGTTACCCGGAGCAGTATTTT. Translation: CASSYPEQYF.